Listed below are T cell receptor beta chains from one sample, sequenced in a study of regulatory T cells in long-lasting Graves disease. TCRdb ran MiXCR on the multiplex PCR reads and lists one entry per CDR3 protein. The sample lists some 440,000 distinct CDR3 sequences, less than 25% occurring once. The sample was peripheral blood mononuclear cells (PBMCs), taken when the disease was refractory, from a patient treated with antithyroid drugs. Receptor source: a female donor with Graves disease. CDR3s include the opening cysteine and the closing phenylalanine or tryptophan. The order of the fields is J gene, V gene, D gene, clone size, CDR3 DNA, CDR3 protein. D genes are given only for firm matches. Not every row has a clone size; where given, it reads once, few, many or a size class.

TRBJ1-2	TRBV15	TRBD1	many	TGTGCCACCAGCAGCGGACAGGGGCGCCTTCGCGGCTACACCTTC	CATSSGQGRLRGYTF
TRBJ2-7	TRBV6-5	.	many	TGTGCCAGCAGTTACGCCCCCGGGGGCTCCTACGAGCAGTACTTC	CASSYAPGGSYEQYF
TRBJ1-2	TRBV29-1	TRBD1	.	TGCAGCGTTACGACAGGGCTCGTTGGCTACACCTTC	CSVTTGLVGYTF
TRBJ2-5	TRBV7-9	TRBD1	many	TGTGCCAGCAGTCCCGGACAGGGAGAGACCCAGTACTTC	CASSPGQGETQYF
TRBJ2-5	TRBV27	TRBD2	many	TGTGCCAGCAGTTTTATCGGCGGGAGGGCTAGGGAGACCCAGTACTTC	CASSFIGGRARETQYF
TRBJ2-1	TRBV5-1	.	many	TGCGCCAGCAGCTTGAACCCCTCCTCGCTAGGAGGCAATGAGCAGTTCTTC	CASSLNPSSLGGNEQFF
TRBJ2-5	TRBV6-1	TRBD1	many	TGTGCCAGCAGTGAACTCATAGGGACAGGGAGCCAAGAGACCCAGTACTTC	CASSELIGTGSQETQYF
TRBJ1-2	TRBV7-9	TRBD1	many	TGTGCCAGCAGCTCCTCCGGGACAGGGGTGTATGGCTACACCTTC	CASSSSGTGVYGYTF
TRBJ2-5	TRBV2	TRBD1	many	TGTGCCAGCAGTGGGGACAGCCCCCGAGAGACCCAGTACTTC	CASSGDSPRETQYF
TRBJ2-5	TRBV7-8	TRBD2	many	TGTGCCAGCAGCGACACCGGGACTACTCAAGAGACCCAGTACTTC	CASSDTGTTQETQYF
TRBJ1-1	TRBV3-1	.	many	TGTGCCAGCAGCCAAGAAACAGGGTACCTGGGGAGTTTCTTT	CASSQETGYLGSFF
TRBJ2-7	TRBV28	TRBD1	many	TGTGCCAGCAGGGACAGGGGCTCCTACGAGCAGTACTTC	CASRDRGSYEQYF
TRBJ1-1	TRBV7-8	.	many	TGTGCCAGCAGCCCCACAGTGAACACTGAAGCTTTCTTT	CASSPTVNTEAFF
TRBJ2-7	TRBV28	.	.	TGTGCCTGCAGGAGCTCCTACGAGCAGTACTTC	CACRSSYEQYF
TRBJ1-4	TRBV10-3	TRBD1	.	TGTGCCATCAGTGAGCCGAAACAGGGGGCAGGAGAAAAACTGTTTTTT	CAISEPKQGAGEKLFF
TRBJ2-4	TRBV2	.	many	TGTGCCAGCAGTGAAGCACAACTCCTGGGCGCCAAAAACATTCAGTACTTC	CASSEAQLLGAKNIQYF
TRBJ1-1	TRBV12-3/TRBV12-4	.	few	TGTGCCAGCAGTAAGACATCGGCAAATGAAGCTTTCTTT	CASSKTSANEAFF
TRBJ1-6	TRBV6-1	TRBD1	few	TGTGCCAGCAGAAACAGAGAGGGACAGCGGAACCACTTT	CASRNREGQRNHF
TRBJ2-6	TRBV27	.	few	TGTGCCAGCTCCTTTGTAGGGGTTGCTGGGGCCAACGTCCTGACTTTC	CASSFVGVAGANVLTF
TRBJ1-1	TRBV12-3/TRBV12-4	TRBD1	many	TGTGCCAGCAGGACAGGGAGGAACACTGAAGCTTTCTTT	CASRTGRNTEAFF
TRBJ1-1	TRBV7-9	.	.	TGTGCCAGCAGCTTCCCGGGCGTAGATACTGAAGCTTTCTTT	CASSFPGVDTEAFF
TRBJ2-2	TRBV6-5	.	.	TGTGCCAGCAGTTACATTGGGGGGACGGCCGGGGAGCTGTTTTTT	CASSYIGGTAGELFF
TRBJ2-5	TRBV5-1	.	.	TGCGCCAGCGGGACAAATCAAGAGACCCAGTACTTC	CASGTNQETQYF
TRBJ1-1	TRBV7-9	.	.	TGTGCCAGCAACCCCCAACTGGGCACTGAAGCTTTCTTT	CASNPQLGTEAFF
TRBJ2-7	TRBV29-1	.	.	TGCAGCGTTTCCCCCCAGGGGGGGCGGTACGAGCAGTACTTC	CSVSPQGGRYEQYF
TRBJ2-4	TRBV12-3/TRBV12-4	TRBD2	.	TGTGCCAGCAGTCACCGGGGACTAGCGGGAGAGGGGCTAGCCAAAAACATTCAGTACTTC	CASSHRGLAGEGLAKNIQYF
TRBJ2-1	TRBV6-1	TRBD2	.	TGTGCCAGCAGATATGGGACTAGCGGATACAATGAGCAGTTCTTC	CASRYGTSGYNEQFF
TRBJ2-2	TRBV7-9	TRBD1	.	TGTGCCAGCAGCCCGACCCCCGGGACAGGGGGGAACACCGGGGAGCTGTTTTTT	CASSPTPGTGGNTGELFF
TRBJ1-5	TRBV7-2	.	few	TGTGCCAGCAGCTTAGCTTACAATCAGCCCCAGCATTTT	CASSLAYNQPQHF
TRBJ2-7	TRBV12-3/TRBV12-4	.	many	TGTGCCAGCAGTTTCTCGCCAGGGGCAGGGTCCTACGAGCAGTACTTC	CASSFSPGAGSYEQYF
TRBJ1-1	TRBV20-1	.	.	TGCAGTGCGACCTCGCAAATGAACACTGAAGCTTTCTTT	CSATSQMNTEAFF
TRBJ2-1	TRBV29-1	TRBD1	few	TGCAGCGTGGGACAGGGGGGTAGGAATGAGCAGTTCTTC	CSVGQGGRNEQFF
TRBJ2-7	TRBV6-1	.	few	TGTGCCAGCAGTGAAAGCCCCCCCTACGAGCAGTACTTC	CASSESPPYEQYF
TRBJ1-4	TRBV5-1	.	few	TGCGCCAGCAGCTCGGGGAAGACTAATGAAAAACTGTTTTTT	CASSSGKTNEKLFF
TRBJ1-6	TRBV2	.	many	TGTGCCAGCAGGGAAGGGGTGAGCTCCTATAATTCACCCCTCCACTTT	CASREGVSSYNSPLHF
TRBJ1-2	TRBV2	TRBD1	many	TGTGCCAGCAATACAGGGGTTGGCTATGGCTACACCTTC	CASNTGVGYGYTF
TRBJ2-2	TRBV7-2	TRBD2	.	TGTGCCAGCAGCCCCTGGTCGGAGCTAGCGGGATTAGTGGGTTGGGACACCGGGGAGCTGTTTTTT	CASSPWSELAGLVGWDTGELFF
TRBJ1-2	TRBV20-1	.	.	TGCAGTGCCCCAATAGGGCCAGTTAATAACTATGGCTACACCTTC	CSAPIGPVNNYGYTF
TRBJ1-6	TRBV20-1	.	few	TGCAGTGCTAGAGATATGGGACAAAACTCACATTCACCCCTCCACTTT	CSARDMGQNSHSPLHF
TRBJ2-6	TRBV5-5	.	.	TGTGCCAGCAGCCTATGGACGGATTCTGGGGCCAACGTCCTGACTTTC	CASSLWTDSGANVLTF
TRBJ2-7	TRBV2	TRBD2	.	TGTGCCAGCAGTTTATTGGCGGGAGGCGAGCAGTACTTC	CASSLLAGGEQYF
TRBJ2-7	TRBV7-3	TRBD2	few	TGTGCCAGCAGCTTAATTGGGGGGGTCGCCTACGAGCAGTACTTC	CASSLIGGVAYEQYF
TRBJ1-1	TRBV7-2	.	.	TGTGCCAGCGAGTTCGGGGGGCTCGGCACTGAAGCTTTCTTT	CASEFGGLGTEAFF
TRBJ1-3	TRBV11-2	TRBD1	.	TGTGCCAGCAGCCGGACAGGGGCGCACCCGTCTGGAAACACCATATATTTT	CASSRTGAHPSGNTIYF
TRBJ2-5	TRBV6-2/TRBV6-3	TRBD2	many	TGTGCCAGCAGCTCACTAGCGGGCCAAGAGACCCAGTACTTC	CASSSLAGQETQYF
TRBJ2-2	TRBV3-1	TRBD2	many	TGTGCCAGCAGCCACCTAGCGGGGGAAATCAACACCGGGGAGCTGTTTTTT	CASSHLAGEINTGELFF
TRBJ2-7	TRBV2	TRBD2	once	TGTGCCAGCACGGGCCTAGCGGGAATGCAGTACTTC	CASTGLAGMQYF
TRBJ2-5	TRBV7-9	.	many	TGTGCCAGCAGCTTATTTACCAGGGCGGAGACCCAGTACTTC	CASSLFTRAETQYF
TRBJ1-2	TRBV7-2	.	many	TGTGCCAGCAGCTTACGTTCCCCAGCCGGCTACACCTTC	CASSLRSPAGYTF
TRBJ2-2	TRBV2	TRBD2	many	TGTGCCAGCAGTGTAGGCCTAGCGGGAGGAACCGGGGAGCTGTTTTTT	CASSVGLAGGTGELFF
TRBJ1-4	TRBV15	.	.	TGTGCCACCAGCGCCCGAGAAAAACTGTTTTTT	CATSAREKLFF
TRBJ2-7	TRBV10-3	.	many	TGTGCCATCAGGCCTACAGGGTCCTACGAGCAGTACTTC	CAIRPTGSYEQYF
TRBJ2-7	TRBV29-1	.	.	TGCAGCGCGCTAGTTACCTACGAGCAGTACTTC	CSALVTYEQYF